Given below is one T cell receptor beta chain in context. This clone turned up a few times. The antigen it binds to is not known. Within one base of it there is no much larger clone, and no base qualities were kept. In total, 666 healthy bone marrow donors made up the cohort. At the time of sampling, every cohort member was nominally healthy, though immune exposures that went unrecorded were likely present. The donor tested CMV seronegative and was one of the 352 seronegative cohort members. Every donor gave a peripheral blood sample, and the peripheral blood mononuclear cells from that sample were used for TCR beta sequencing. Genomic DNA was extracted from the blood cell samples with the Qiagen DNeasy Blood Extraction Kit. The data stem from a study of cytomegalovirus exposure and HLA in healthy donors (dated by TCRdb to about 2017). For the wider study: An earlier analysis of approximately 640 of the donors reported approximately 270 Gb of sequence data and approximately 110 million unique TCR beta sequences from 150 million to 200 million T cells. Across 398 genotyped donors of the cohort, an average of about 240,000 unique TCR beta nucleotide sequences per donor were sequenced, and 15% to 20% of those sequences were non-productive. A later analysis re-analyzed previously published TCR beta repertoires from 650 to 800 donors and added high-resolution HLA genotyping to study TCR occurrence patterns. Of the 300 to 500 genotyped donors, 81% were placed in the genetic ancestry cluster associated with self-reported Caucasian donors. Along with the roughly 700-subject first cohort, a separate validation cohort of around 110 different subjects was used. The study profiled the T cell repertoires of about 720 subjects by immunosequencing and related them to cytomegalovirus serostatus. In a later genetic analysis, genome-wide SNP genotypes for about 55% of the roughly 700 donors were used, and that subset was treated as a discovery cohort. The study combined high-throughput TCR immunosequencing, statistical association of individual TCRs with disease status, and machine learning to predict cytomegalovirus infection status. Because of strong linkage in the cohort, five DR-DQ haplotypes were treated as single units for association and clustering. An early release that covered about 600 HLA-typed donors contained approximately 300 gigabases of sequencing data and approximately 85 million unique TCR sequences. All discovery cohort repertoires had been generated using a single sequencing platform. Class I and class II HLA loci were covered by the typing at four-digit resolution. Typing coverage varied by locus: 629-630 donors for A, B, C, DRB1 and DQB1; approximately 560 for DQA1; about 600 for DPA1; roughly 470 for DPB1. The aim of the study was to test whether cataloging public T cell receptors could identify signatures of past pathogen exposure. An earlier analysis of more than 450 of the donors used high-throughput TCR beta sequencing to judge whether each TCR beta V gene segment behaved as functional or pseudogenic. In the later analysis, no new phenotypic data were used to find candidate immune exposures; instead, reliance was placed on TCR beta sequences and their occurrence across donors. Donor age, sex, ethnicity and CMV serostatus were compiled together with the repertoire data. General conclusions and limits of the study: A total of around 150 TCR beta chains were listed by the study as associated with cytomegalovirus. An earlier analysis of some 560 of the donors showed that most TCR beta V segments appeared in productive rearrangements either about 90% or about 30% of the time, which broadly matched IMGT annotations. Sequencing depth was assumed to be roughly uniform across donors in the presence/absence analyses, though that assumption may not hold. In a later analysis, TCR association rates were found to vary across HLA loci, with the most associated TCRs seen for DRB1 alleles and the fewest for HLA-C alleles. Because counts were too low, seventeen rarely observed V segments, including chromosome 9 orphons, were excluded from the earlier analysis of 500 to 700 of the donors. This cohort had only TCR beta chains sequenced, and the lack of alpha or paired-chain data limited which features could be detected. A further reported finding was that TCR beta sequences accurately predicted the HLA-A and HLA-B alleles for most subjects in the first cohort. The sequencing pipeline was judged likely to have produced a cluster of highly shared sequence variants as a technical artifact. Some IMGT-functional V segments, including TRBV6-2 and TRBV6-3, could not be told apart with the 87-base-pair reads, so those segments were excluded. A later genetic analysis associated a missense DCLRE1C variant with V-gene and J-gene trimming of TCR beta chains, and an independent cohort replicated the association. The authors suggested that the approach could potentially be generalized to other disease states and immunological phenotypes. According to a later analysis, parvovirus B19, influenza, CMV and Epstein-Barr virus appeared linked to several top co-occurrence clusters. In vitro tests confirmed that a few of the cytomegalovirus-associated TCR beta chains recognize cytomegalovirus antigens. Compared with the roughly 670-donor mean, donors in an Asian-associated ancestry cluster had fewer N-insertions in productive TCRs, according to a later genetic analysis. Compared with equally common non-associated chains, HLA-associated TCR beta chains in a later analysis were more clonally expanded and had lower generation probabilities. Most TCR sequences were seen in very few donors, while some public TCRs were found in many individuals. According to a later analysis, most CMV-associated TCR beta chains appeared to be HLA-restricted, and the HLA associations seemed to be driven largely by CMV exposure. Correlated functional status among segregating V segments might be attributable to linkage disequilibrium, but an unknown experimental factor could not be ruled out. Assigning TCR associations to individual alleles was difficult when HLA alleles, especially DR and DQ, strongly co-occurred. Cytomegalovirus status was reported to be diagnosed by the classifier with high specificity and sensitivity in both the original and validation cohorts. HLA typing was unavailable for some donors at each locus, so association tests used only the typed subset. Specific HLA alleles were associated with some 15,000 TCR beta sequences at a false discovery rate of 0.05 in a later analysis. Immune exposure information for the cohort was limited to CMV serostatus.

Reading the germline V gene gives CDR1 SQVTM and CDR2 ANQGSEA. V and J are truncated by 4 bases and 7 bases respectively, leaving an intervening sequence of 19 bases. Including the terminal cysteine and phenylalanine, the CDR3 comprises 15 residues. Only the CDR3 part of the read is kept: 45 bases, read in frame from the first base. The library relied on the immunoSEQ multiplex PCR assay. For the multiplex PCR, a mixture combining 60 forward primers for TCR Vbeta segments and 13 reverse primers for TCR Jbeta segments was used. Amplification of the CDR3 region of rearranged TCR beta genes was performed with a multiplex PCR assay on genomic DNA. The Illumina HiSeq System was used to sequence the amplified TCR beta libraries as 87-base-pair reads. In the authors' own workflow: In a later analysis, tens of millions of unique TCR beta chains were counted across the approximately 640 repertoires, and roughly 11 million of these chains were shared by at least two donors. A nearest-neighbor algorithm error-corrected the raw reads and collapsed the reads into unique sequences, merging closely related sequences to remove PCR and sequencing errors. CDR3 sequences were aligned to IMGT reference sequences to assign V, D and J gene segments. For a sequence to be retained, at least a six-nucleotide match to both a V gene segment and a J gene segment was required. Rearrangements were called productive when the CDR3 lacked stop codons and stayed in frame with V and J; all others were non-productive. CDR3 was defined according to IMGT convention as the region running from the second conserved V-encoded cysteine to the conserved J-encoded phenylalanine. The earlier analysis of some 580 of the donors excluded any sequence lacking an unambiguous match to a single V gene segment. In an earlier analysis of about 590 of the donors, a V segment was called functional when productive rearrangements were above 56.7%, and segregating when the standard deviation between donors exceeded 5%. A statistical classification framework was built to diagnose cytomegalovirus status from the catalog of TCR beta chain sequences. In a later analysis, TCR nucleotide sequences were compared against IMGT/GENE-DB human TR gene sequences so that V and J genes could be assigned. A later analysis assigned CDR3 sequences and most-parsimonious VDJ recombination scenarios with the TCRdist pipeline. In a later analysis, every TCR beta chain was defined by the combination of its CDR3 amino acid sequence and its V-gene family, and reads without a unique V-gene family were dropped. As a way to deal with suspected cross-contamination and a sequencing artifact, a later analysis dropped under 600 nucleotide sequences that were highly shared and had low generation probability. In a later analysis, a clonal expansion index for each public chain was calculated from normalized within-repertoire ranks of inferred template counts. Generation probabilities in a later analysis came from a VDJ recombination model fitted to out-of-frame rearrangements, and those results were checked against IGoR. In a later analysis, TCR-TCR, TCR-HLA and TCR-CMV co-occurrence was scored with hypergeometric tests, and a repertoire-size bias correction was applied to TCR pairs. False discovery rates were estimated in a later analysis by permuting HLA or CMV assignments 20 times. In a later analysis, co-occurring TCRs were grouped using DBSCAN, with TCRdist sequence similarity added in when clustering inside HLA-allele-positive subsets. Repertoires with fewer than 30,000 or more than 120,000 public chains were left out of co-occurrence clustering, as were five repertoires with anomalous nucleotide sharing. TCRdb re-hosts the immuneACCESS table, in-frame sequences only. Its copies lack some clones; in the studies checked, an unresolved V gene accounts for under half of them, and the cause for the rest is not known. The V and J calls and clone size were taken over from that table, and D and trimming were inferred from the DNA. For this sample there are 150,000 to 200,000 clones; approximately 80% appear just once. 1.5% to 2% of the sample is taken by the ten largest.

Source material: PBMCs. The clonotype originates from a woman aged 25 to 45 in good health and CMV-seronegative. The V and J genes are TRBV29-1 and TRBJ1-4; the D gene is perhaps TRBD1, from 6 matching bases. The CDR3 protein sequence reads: CSVAIQGPFFEKLFF. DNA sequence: TGCAGCGTTGCCATCCAGGGGCCGTTTTTTGAAAAACTGTTTTTT.